This T cell receptor beta chain was sequenced during a study of response to subunit inactivated influenza vaccine. V was clipped by 5 bases and J by 1 base, with 14 bases between them. Germline loops: CDR1 SQVTM, CDR2 ANQGSEA. The length of the CDR3 is 14 residues. TCRdb analysed the RT-PCR reads with MiXCR anew, one entry per CDR3 protein. The data show about 700,000 distinct CDR3 sequences, around 13% seen once. This clonotype was counted a few times. This clonotype was obtained from a man aged 50 or older who received an inactivated influenza vaccine. Source: PBMCs from blood, taken less than 15 days before vaccination. This rearrangement joins TRBV29-1 to TRBJ2-5; TRBD1 is a possible D gene (5 bases). The CDR3 nucleotides read TGCAGCGTTAAGGGGCGTAGGGGCCAAGAGACCCAGTACTTC. As protein: CSVKGRRGQETQYF.